The entry that follows covers one T cell receptor beta chain sequence. As originally analysed: Reference gene primer amplification in the assay estimated nucleated cell counts. Data came from immunoSEQ multiplex PCR; TCRdb stores just in-frame clones and leaves some out. D and trimming were read from the DNA, whereas the V and J calls and clone size are those reported in that table. The sample shows around 140,000 clones, over 65% of them seen only once. This specimen belongs to a study of blood T cell repertoires in COVID-19. Study as a whole: Both acute and convalescent COVID-19 samples were obtained from the United States, Italy and Spain.

CDR1 is GTSNPN, CDR2 SVGIG, per germline (reference sequence). This CDR3 has 13 residues. V lost 0 bases and J 0 bases, leaving 3 bases between the germline ends. The sequence was obtained from a woman of 80 years or more with active or convalescent COVID-19. Sequenced material: peripheral blood. The chain combines TRBV30 with TRBJ1-5; D call uncertain. The CDR3: CAWSVLSNQPQHF. In DNA form, the CDR3 reads TGTGCCTGGAGTGTCCTTAGCAATCAGCCCCAGCATTTT.